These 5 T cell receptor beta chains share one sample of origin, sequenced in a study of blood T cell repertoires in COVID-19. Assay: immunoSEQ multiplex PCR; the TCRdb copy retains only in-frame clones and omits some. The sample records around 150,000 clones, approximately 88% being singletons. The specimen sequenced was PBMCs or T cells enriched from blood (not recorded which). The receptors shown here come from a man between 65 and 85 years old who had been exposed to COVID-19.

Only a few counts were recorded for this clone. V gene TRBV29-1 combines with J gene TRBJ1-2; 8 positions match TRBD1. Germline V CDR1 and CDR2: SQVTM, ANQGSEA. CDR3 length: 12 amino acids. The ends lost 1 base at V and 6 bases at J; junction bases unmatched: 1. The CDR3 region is CSVEGQGHGYTF. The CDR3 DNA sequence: TGCAGCGTTGAAGGACAGGGGCATGGCTACACCTTC.

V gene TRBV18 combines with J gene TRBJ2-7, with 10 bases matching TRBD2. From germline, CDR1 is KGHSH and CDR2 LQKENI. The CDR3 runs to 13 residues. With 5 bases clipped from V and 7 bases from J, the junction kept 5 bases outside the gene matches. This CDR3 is CASSKGLAEEQYF. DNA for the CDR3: TGTGCCAGCTCAAAAGGACTAGCGGAGGAGCAGTACTTC.

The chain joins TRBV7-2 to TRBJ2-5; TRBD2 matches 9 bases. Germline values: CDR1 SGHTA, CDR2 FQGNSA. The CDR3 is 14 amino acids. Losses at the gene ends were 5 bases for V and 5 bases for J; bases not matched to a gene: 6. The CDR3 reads CASSLGTSIETQYF. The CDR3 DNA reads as TGTGCCAGCAGCCTAGGGACTAGCATCGAGACCCAGTACTTC. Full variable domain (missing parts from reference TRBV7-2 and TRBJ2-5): GAGVSQSPSNKVTEKGKDVELRCDPISGHTALYWYRQSLGQGLEFLIYFQGNSAPDKSGLPSDRFSAERTGGSVSTLTIQRTQQEDSAVYLCASSLGTSIETQYFGPGTRLLVL.

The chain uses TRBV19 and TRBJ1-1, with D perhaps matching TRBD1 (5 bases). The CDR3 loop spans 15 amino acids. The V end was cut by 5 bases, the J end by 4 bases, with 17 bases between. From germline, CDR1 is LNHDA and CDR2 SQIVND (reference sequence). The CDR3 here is CASSPNPWGSTEAFF. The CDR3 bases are TGTGCCAGTAGTCCTAATCCTTGGGGCAGCACTGAAGCTTTCTTT.

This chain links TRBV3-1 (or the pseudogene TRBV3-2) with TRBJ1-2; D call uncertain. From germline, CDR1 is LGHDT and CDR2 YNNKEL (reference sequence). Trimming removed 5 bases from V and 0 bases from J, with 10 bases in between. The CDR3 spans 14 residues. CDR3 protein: CASSSELANYGYTF. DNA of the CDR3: TGTGCCAGCAGCTCCGAGCTCGCTAACTATGGCTACACCTTC.